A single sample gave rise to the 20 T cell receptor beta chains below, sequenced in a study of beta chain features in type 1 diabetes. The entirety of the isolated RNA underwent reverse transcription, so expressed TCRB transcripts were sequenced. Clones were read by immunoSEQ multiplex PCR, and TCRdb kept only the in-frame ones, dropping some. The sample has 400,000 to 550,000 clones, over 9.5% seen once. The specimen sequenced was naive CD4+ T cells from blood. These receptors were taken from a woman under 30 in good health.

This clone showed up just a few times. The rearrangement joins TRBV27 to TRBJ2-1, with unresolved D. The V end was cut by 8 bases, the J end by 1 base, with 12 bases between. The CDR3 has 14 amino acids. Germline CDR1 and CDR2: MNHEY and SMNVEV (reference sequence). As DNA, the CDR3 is TGTGCCAGCGGGGTGGACCGGTCCTACAATGAGCAGTTCTTC. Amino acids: CASGVDRSYNEQFF.

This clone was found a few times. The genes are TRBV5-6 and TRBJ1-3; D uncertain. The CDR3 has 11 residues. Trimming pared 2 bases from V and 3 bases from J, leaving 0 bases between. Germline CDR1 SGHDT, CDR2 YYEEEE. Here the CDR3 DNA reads TGTGCCAGCAGCTTTGGAAACACCATATATTTT. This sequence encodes CASSFGNTIYF.

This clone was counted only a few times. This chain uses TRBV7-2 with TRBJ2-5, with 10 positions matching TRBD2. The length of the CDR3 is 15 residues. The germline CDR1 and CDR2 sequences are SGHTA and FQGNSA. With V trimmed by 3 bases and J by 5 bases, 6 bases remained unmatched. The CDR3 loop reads CASSFGGLATETQYF. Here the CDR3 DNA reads TGTGCCAGCAGCTTTGGGGGACTAGCGACCGAGACCCAGTACTTC. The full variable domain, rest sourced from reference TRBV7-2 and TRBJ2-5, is GAGVSQSPSNKVTEKGKDVELRCDPISGHTALYWYRQSLGQGLEFLIYFQGNSAPDKSGLPSDRFSAERTGGSVSTLTIQRTQQEDSAVYLCASSFGGLATETQYFGPGTRLLVL.

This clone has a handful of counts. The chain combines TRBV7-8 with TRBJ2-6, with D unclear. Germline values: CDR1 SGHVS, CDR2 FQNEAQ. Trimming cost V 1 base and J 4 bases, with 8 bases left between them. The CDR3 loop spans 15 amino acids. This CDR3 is CASSLEVRGANVLTF. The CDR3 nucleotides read TGTGCCAGCAGCTTAGAAGTAAGGGGGGCCAACGTCCTGACTTTC.

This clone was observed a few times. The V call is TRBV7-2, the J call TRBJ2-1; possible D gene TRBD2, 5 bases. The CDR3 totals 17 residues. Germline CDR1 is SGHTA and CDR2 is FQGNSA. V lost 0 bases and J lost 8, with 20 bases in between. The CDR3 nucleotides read TGTGCCAGCAGCTTAGCGGTCGCACCCTGGGAGAATGATGAGCAGTTCTTC. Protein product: CASSLAVAPWENDEQFF. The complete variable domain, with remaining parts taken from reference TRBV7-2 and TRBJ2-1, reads GAGVSQSPSNKVTEKGKDVELRCDPISGHTALYWYRQSLGQGLEFLIYFQGNSAPDKSGLPSDRFSAERTGGSVSTLTIQRTQQEDSAVYLCASSLAVAPWENDEQFFGPGTRLTVL.

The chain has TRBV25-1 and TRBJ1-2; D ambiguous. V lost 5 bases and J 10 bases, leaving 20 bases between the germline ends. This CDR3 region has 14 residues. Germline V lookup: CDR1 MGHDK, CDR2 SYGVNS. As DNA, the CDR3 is TGTGCCAGCAGTCGTTATGCGGGAAGCCCCTTCTACACCTTC. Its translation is CASSRYAGSPFYTF.

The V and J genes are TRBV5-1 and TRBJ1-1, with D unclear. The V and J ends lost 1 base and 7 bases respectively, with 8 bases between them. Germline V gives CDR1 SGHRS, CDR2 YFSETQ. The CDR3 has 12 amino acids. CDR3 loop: CASSLTGFEAFF. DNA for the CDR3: TGCGCCAGCAGCTTGACCGGATTTGAAGCTTTCTTT.

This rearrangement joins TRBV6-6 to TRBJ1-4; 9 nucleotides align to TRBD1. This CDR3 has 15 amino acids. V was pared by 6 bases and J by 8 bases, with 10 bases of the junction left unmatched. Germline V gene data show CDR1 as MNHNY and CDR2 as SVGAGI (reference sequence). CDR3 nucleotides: TGTGCCAGCAGCGCTCTCGGGACAGGGAGGGAAAAACTGTTTTTT. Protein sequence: CASSALGTGREKLFF.

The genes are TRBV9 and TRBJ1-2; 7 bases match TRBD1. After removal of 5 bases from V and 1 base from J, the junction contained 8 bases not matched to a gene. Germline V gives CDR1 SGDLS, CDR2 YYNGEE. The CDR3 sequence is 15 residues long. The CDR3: CASSHKGQLNYGYTF. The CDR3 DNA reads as TGTGCCAGCAGTCACAAGGGACAGCTTAACTATGGCTACACCTTC. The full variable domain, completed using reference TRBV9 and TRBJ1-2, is DSGVTQTPKHLITATGQRVTLRCSPRSGDLSVYWYQQSLDQGLQFLIQYYNGEERAKGNILERFSAQQFPDLHSELNLSSLELGDSALYFCASSHKGQLNYGYTFGSGTRLTVV.

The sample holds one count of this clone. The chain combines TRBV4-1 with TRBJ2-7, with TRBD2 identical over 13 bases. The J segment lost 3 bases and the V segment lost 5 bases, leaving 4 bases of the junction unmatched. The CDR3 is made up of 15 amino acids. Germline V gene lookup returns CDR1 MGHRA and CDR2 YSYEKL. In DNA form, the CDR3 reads TGCGCCAGCAGCAAACGGACTAGCGGGAGCTACGAGCAGTACTTC. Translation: CASSKRTSGSYEQYF.

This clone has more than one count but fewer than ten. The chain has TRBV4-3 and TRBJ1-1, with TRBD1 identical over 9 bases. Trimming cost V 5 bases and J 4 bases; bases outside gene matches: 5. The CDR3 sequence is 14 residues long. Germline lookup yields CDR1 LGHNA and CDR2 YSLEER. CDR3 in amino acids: CASSIQGAVTEAFF. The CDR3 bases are TGCGCCAGCAGCATACAGGGGGCGGTCACTGAAGCTTTCTTT.

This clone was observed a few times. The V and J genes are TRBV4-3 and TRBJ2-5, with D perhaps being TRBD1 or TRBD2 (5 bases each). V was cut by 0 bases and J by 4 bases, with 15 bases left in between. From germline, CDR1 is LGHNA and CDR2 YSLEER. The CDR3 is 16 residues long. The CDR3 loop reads CASSQDPTMGTETQYF. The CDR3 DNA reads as TGCGCCAGCAGCCAAGATCCCACAATGGGGACAGAGACCCAGTACTTC.

The chain's CDR3 is CASSGNQGVGNIQYF. CDR3 DNA sequence: TGTGCCAGCAGTGGTAACCAGGGAGTAGGGAACATTCAGTACTTC. The chain couples TRBV2 to TRBJ2-4; D is tentatively TRBD1 or TRBD2 (5 bases each). Trimming removed 4 bases at V and 7 bases at J, with 17 bases between. The CDR3 loop spans 15 amino acids. CDR1 SNHLY and CDR2 FYNNEI come from the germline V gene.

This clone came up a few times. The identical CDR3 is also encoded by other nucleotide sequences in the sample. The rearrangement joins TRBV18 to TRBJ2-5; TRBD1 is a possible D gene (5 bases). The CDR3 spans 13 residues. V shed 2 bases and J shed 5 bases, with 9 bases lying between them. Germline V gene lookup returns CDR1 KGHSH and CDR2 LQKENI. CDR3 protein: CASSPGRAETQYF. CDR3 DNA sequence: TGTGCCAGCTCACCAGGCAGGGCGGAGACCCAGTACTTC.

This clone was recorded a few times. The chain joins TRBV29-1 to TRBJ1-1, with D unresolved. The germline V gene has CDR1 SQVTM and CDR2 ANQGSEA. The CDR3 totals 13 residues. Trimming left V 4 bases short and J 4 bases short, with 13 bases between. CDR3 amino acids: CSVVEGLGTEAFF. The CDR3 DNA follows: TGCAGCGTTGTAGAGGGCCTGGGCACTGAAGCTTTCTTT.

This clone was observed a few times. The CDR3 spells CASSERGLGEQYF. The CDR3 DNA reads as TGTGCCAGCAGCGAGAGGGGACTAGGCGAGCAGTACTTC. The genes are TRBV9 and TRBJ2-5; TRBD2 matches at 8 bases. The J call may be in error: the DNA end matches TRBJ2-7 better. CDR1 and CDR2 from the germline V gene are SGDLS and YYNGEE. The CDR3 is made up of 13 amino acids.

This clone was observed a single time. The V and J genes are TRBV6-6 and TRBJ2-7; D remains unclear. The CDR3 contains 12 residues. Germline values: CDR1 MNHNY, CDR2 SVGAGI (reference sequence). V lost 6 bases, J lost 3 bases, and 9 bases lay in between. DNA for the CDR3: TGTGCCAGCAGGGACCCAGGCTACGAGCAGTACTTC. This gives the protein CASRDPGYEQYF.

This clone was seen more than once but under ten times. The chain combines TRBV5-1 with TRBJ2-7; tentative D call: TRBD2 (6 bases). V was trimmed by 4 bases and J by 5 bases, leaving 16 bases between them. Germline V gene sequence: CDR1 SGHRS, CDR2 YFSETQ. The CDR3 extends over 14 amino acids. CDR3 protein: CASSAKEGRNEQYF. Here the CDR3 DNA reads TGCGCCAGCAGCGCGAAGGAGGGCAGGAACGAGCAGTACTTC.

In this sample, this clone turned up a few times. CDR3 sequence reads: CASSDAQLTGELFF. The CDR3 nucleotides are TGTGCCAGCAGTGATGCCCAGCTCACCGGGGAGCTGTTTTTT. The J gene is TRBJ2-2, the V gene TRBV2; no reliable D call. Looked up from germline, CDR1 is SNHLY and CDR2 is FYNNEI. Trimming stripped 3 bases from V and 4 bases from J, with 9 bases between. This CDR3 comprises 14 residues.

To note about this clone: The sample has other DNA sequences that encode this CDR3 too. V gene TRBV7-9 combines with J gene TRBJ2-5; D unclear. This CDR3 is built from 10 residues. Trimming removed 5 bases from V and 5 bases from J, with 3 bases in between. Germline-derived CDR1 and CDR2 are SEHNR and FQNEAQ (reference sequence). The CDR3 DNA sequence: TGTGCCAGCAGCGGGGAGACCCAGTACTTC. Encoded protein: CASSGETQYF.